Below are 21 T cell receptor beta chains sequenced from a single sample in a study of blood T cell repertoires in COVID-19. Assay used: immunoSEQ multiplex PCR; TCRdb lists only in-frame clones, some missing. The sample gives about 67,000 clones, 80% to 90% of which show up once; more than 4.5% is in the top ten. The sequenced sample consisted of peripheral blood. These receptors all stem from a man in his fifties or sixties with active COVID-19.

The chain uses TRBV9 and TRBJ2-7, with D perhaps matching TRBD2 (6 bases). Per the germline V gene, CDR1 is SGDLS and CDR2 is YYNGEE. V lost 3 bases, J lost 3 bases, and 10 bases lay in between. The CDR3 spans 13 residues. The CDR3: CASSGGVDYEQYF. CDR3 nucleotide sequence: TGTGCCAGCAGCGGGGGGGTGGACTACGAGCAGTACTTC.

This chain joins TRBV5-1 and TRBJ2-5, with 7 bases that match TRBD1. Germline CDR1 is SGHRS and CDR2 is YFSETQ. With 2 bases clipped from V and 1 base from J, the junction kept 2 bases outside the gene matches. The CDR3 is made up of 14 amino acids. The CDR3 DNA reads TGCGCCAGCAGCTTCCAGGGGGTCCAAGAGACCCAGTACTTC. It specifies CASSFQGVQETQYF.

The rearrangement uses TRBV4-3 and TRBJ2-1; 7 bases fit TRBD2. The CDR3 sequence is 16 residues long. Trimming cost V 1 base and J 8 bases; bases outside gene matches: 11. Per the germline V gene, CDR1 is LGHNA and CDR2 is YSLEER. CDR3 in amino acids: CASSQGVGGSGHEQFF. The CDR3 bases are TGCGCCAGCAGCCAAGGGGTTGGCGGGAGTGGTCATGAGCAGTTCTTC.

The chain joins TRBV4-2 to TRBJ1-5; D not certain. The CDR3 runs 15 residues. In germline, CDR1 is LGHNA, CDR2 YNFKEQ. V lost 1 base to trimming and J lost 0 bases, with 7 bases between them. CDR3 region: CASSQASSSNQPQHF. In DNA form, the CDR3 reads TGTGCCAGCAGCCAAGCTTCCAGTAGCAATCAGCCCCAGCATTTT.

The chain couples TRBV6-1 to TRBJ2-1; 9 bases are a match to TRBD2. The CDR3 is 14 residues long. V gave up 1 base and J gave up 8 bases; unmatched junction bases: 3. Germline lookup yields CDR1 MNHNS and CDR2 SASEGT. The CDR3 DNA follows: TGTGCCAGCAGTGAAGTGCGGGAGGGGGATGAGCAGTTCTTC. This sequence encodes CASSEVREGDEQFF.

The rearrangement joins TRBV7-2 to TRBJ2-1, with a weak D call TRBD1 (6 bases). From germline, CDR1 is SGHTA and CDR2 FQGNSA. This CDR3 region has 15 residues. Between the trimmed V and J ends, which lost 1 base and 7 bases, there was a span of 14 bases. The CDR3 spells CASSLEGRGWNEQFF. Written as DNA, the CDR3 is TGTGCCAGCAGCTTAGAAGGCAGGGGTTGGAATGAGCAGTTCTTC. Drawing the rest from reference TRBV7-2 and TRBJ2-1, the complete variable domain is GAGVSQSPSNKVTEKGKDVELRCDPISGHTALYWYRQSLGQGLEFLIYFQGNSAPDKSGLPSDRFSAERTGGSVSTLTIQRTQQEDSAVYLCASSLEGRGWNEQFFGPGTRLTVL.

In its sample, this clone was seen once. The chain carries TRBV4-2 and TRBJ2-7; 12 bases fit TRBD2. CDR1 is LGHNA and CDR2 is YNFKEQ in the germline V gene. This CDR3 region has 22 residues. V lost 4 bases to trimming and J lost 0 bases; unmatched junction nucleotides: 22. CDR3: CASSPTRTSGKFGRASSYEQYF. The CDR3 DNA reads TGTGCCAGCAGCCCTACCCGGACTAGCGGGAAATTCGGTCGGGCTAGCTCCTACGAGCAGTACTTC.

CDR3 region: CAISESAGDNQPQHF. The CDR3 nucleotides are TGTGCCATCAGTGAGTCTGCCGGGGATAATCAGCCCCAGCATTTT. The chain joins TRBV10-3 to TRBJ1-5; no clear D. The CDR3 loop spans 15 amino acids. Germline CDR1 reads ENHRY; CDR2 reads SYGVKD. The germline V and J ends were trimmed by 0 bases and 4 bases, with 10 bases remaining between them.

This chain connects TRBV7-9 to TRBJ2-1, with 9 nucleotides matching TRBD2. Germline lookup yields CDR1 SEHNR and CDR2 FQNEAQ (reference sequence). The V and J ends lost 3 bases and 7 bases, in that order; junction bases with no gene match: 4. The CDR3 covers 14 residues. The CDR3 DNA follows: TGTGCCAGCAGCTTCGGCGGGAGGGGAAATGAGCAGTTCTTC. It is translated as CASSFGGRGNEQFF.

The chain recombines TRBV28 with TRBJ2-7, with D unclear. Germline-derived CDR1 and CDR2 are MDHEN and SYDVKM. This CDR3 comprises 13 residues. V lost 3 bases and J 8 bases, leaving 14 bases between the germline ends. In nucleotides, the CDR3 is TGTGCCAGCAGTTTTACAGAACGGTTCAAGCAGTACTTC. Amino acid sequence: CASSFTERFKQYF.

The chain uses TRBV19 and TRBJ1-1, with a weak D call TRBD1 (6 bases). The CDR3 covers 15 residues. Trimming stripped 5 bases from V and 1 base from J, with 14 bases between. Germline V lookup: CDR1 LNHDA, CDR2 SQIVND (reference sequence). This chain's CDR3 is CASSPPGQKNTEAFF. In DNA form, the CDR3 reads TGTGCCAGTAGTCCACCGGGACAAAAGAACACTGAAGCTTTCTTT. Using reference TRBV19 and TRBJ1-1 for the parts outside the CDR3, the full variable domain is DGGITQSPKYLFRKEGQNVTLSCEQNLNHDAMYWYRQDPGQGLRLIYYSQIVNDFQKGDIAEGYSVSREKKESFPLTVTSAQKNPTAFYLCASSPPGQKNTEAFFGQGTRLTVV.

This clone was counted once. V gene TRBV19 combines with J gene TRBJ1-5; 8 bases agree with TRBD1. In germline, CDR1 is LNHDA, CDR2 SQIVND (reference sequence). V shed 4 bases, J shed 4 bases, and the junction held 6 bases outside the gene matches. The CDR3 is made up of 15 amino acids. The CDR3 nucleotides are TGTGCCAGTAGTAAGGCAGGGGGCTCTAATCAGCCCCAGCATTTT. Encoded protein: CASSKAGGSNQPQHF.

The gene calls are TRBV19 and TRBJ1-1; D gene unclear. CDR1 is LNHDA and CDR2 is SQIVND in the germline V gene (reference sequence). This CDR3 comprises 12 residues. Trimming took off 5 bases at V and 7 bases at J, with 11 bases between the two ends. The CDR3 is CASSRGILEAFF. CDR3 in DNA: TGTGCCAGTAGTCGGGGAATACTTGAAGCTTTCTTT. Looking up the rest from reference TRBV19 and TRBJ1-1 gives the full variable domain: DGGITQSPKYLFRKEGQNVTLSCEQNLNHDAMYWYRQDPGQGLRLIYYSQIVNDFQKGDIAEGYSVSREKKESFPLTVTSAQKNPTAFYLCASSRGILEAFFGQGTRLTVV.

The V call is TRBV7-9, the J call TRBJ1-2; a possible D gene is TRBD1 (5 bases). The CDR3 has 15 residues. Germline CDR1 SEHNR, CDR2 FQNEAQ (reference sequence). V lost 3 bases and J lost 4, with 15 bases in between. The CDR3 here is CASSFTGQGGYGYTF. The CDR3, as DNA: TGTGCCAGCAGCTTTACTGGTCAGGGAGGCTATGGCTACACCTTC.

V is TRBV4-1 and J is TRBJ1-1; the D gene is possibly TRBD1 (5 bases). CDR1 and CDR2 (germline): MGHRA, YSYEKL. The CDR3 has 15 residues. V was pared by 2 bases and J by 4 bases, with 14 bases between. CDR3 in amino acids: CASSQRTGLGTEAFF. The CDR3 nucleotides read TGCGCCAGCAGCCAAAGGACGGGACTGGGCACTGAAGCTTTCTTT.

The chain uses TRBV12-3 or TRBV12-4 and TRBJ1-4; D perhaps matches TRBD1 (5 bases). V dropped 3 bases and J dropped 8 bases, with 10 bases sitting between them. This CDR3 has 13 amino acids. The CDR3 sequence is CASSLGGGEKLFF. DNA for the CDR3: TGTGCCAGCAGTTTGGGGGGTGGAGAAAAACTGTTTTTT.

The chain is built from TRBV4-3 and TRBJ1-4; TRBD1 aligns across 11 bases. The CDR3 is made up of 17 amino acids. Germline assignment: CDR1 LGHNA and CDR2 YSLEER. Losses at the gene ends were 4 bases for V and 3 bases for J; bases not matched to a gene: 7. CDR3 bases: TGCGCCAGCAGCCCGTCGGACAGGGGGCGTGCTAATGAAAAACTGTTTTTT. Its translation: CASSPSDRGRANEKLFF.

This clone has a single count. The V and J genes are TRBV3-1 (or the pseudogene TRBV3-2) and TRBJ2-5; D is undetermined. The length of the CDR3 is 14 residues. The V and J ends lost 0 bases and 4 bases respectively, with 9 bases between them. Germline assignment: CDR1 LGHDT and CDR2 YNNKEL (reference sequence). The CDR3 DNA follows: TGTGCCAGCAGCCAAGATCCCGACTTAGAGACCCAGTACTTC. Translating it yields CASSQDPDLETQYF.

This sequence joins TRBV7-3 and TRBJ1-2; D not certain. CDR3 size: 13 residues. Germline-derived CDR1 and CDR2 are SGHTA and FQGTGA. V was pared by 5 bases and J by 6 bases, with 13 bases between. CDR3 sequence reads: CASSPTGNHGYTF. The CDR3 DNA is TGTGCCAGCAGCCCCACGGGGAACCATGGCTACACCTTC.

The J gene is TRBJ1-1, the V gene TRBV10-1; D unclear. CDR3 length equals 13 residues. CDR1 and CDR2 from the germline V gene are WNHNN and SYGVQD (reference sequence). V was cut by 3 bases and J by 4 bases, with 9 bases left in between. The chain's CDR3 is CASSDASGTEAFF. In DNA form, the CDR3 reads TGCGCCAGCAGTGATGCGTCTGGCACTGAAGCTTTCTTT.

The chain joins TRBV6-5 to TRBJ2-4; D is perhaps TRBD2 (5 bases). Trimming pared 9 bases from V and 1 base from J, leaving 13 bases between. The CDR3 extends over 14 amino acids. Germline V gene sequence: CDR1 MNHEY, CDR2 SVGAGI. The CDR3 region is CASKSVAAKNIQYF. CDR3 nucleotides: TGTGCCAGTAAAAGTGTAGCGGCCAAAAACATTCAGTACTTC.